These 20 T cell receptor beta chains were sequenced from one sample in a study of radiotherapy plus CTLA-4 blockade in lung cancer. TCRdb's table, derived via immunoSEQ multiplex PCR, lists solely in-frame clones and lacks some. The sample consists of 65,000 to 95,000 clones, around 87% of them appearing once. This specimen consisted of peripheral blood, obtained from a patient treated with radiotherapy plus ipilimumab. The receptors stem from a human donor with non-small cell lung cancer that progressed on radiotherapy plus ipilimumab.

The chain's CDR3 is CASSERLAGGVEQFF. The CDR3 DNA reads as TGTGCCAGCAGTGAACGTCTAGCGGGAGGAGTTGAGCAGTTCTTC. This rearrangement joins TRBV2 to TRBJ2-1; 11 nucleotides align to TRBD2. The germline gives CDR1 SNHLY, CDR2 FYNNEI. There are 15 residues in the CDR3. The J segment lost 9 bases and the V segment lost 2 bases, leaving 6 bases of the junction unmatched.

This clone was picked up many times. This rearrangement joins TRBV7-9 to TRBJ1-2; tentatively, D is TRBD1 (6 bases). This CDR3 region has 12 residues. CDR1 and CDR2 (germline): SEHNR, FQNEAQ (reference sequence). V lost 7 bases to trimming and J lost 5 bases, with 11 bases between them. CDR3 residues: CASTRGPYGYTF. The CDR3 nucleotides are TGTGCCAGCACCAGGGGACCGTATGGCTACACCTTC.

The chain uses TRBV2 and TRBJ1-5; 8 positions agree with TRBD1. The CDR3 has 15 residues. J lost 4 bases, V lost 5 bases, and 7 bases had no gene match. Germline-derived CDR1 and CDR2 are SNHLY and FYNNEI. CDR3 region: CASSSSGGENQPQHF. The CDR3, as DNA: TGTGCCAGCAGTAGTTCAGGGGGCGAGAATCAGCCCCAGCATTTT. Using reference TRBV2 and TRBJ1-5 for the parts outside the CDR3, the full variable domain is EPEVTQTPSHQVTQMGQEVILRCVPISNHLYFYWYRQILGQKVEFLVSFYNNEISEKSEIFDDQFSVERPDGSNFTLKIRSTKLEDSAMYFCASSSSGGENQPQHFGDGTRLSIL.

The J gene is TRBJ1-4, the V gene TRBV2; 9 bases align to TRBD1. This CDR3 is 15 amino acids long. Trimming took 2 bases from V and 10 from J; bases not matched to a gene: 8. CDR1 and CDR2 (germline): SNHLY, FYNNEI. CDR3 loop: CASSERGQGNRKLFF. The CDR3 coding sequence is TGTGCCAGCAGTGAAAGGGGACAGGGAAATCGAAAACTGTTTTTT.

V and J are TRBV10-3 and TRBJ2-2; no reliable D call. The CDR3 extends over 14 amino acids. CDR1 and CDR2 (germline): ENHRY, SYGVKD. V was pared by 1 base and J by 6 bases, with 9 bases between. The CDR3: CAISELVPPGELFF. The CDR3 DNA reads TGTGCCATCAGTGAGTTAGTACCCCCCGGGGAGCTGTTTTTT.

This rearrangement joins TRBV2 to TRBJ2-2; D gene unclear. Trimming removed 1 base from V and 4 bases from J, with 7 bases in between. Germline V CDR1 and CDR2: SNHLY, FYNNEI. The CDR3 spans 14 residues. CDR3 DNA: TGTGCCAGCAGTGAAGGGAAACTCACCGGGGAGCTGTTTTTT. Translation gives CASSEGKLTGELFF.

The chain employs TRBV5-1 and TRBJ2-5; TRBD2 matches 11 bases. Germline CDR1 SGHRS, CDR2 YFSETQ. The CDR3 spans 17 residues. The V gene end was trimmed by 3 bases and the J gene end by 3 bases; junction bases not matched to a gene: 10. CDR3 amino acids: CASSSPASGRIKETQYF. Written as DNA, the CDR3 is TGCGCCAGCAGCTCTCCGGCTAGCGGGAGGATTAAAGAGACCCAGTACTTC.

This chain uses TRBV10-3 with TRBJ1-1; no clear D. CDR1 and CDR2 from the germline V gene are ENHRY and SYGVKD. The CDR3 loop spans 14 amino acids. Trimming took off 2 bases at V and 3 bases at J, with 10 bases between the two ends. The CDR3 is CAISEDIEYTEAFF. Here the CDR3 DNA reads TGTGCCATCAGTGAGGACATTGAGTACACTGAAGCTTTCTTT.

The chain recombines TRBV30 with TRBJ2-3; maybe TRBD2 (5 bases). CDR3 length: 15 amino acids. CDR1 and CDR2 from the germline V gene are GTSNPN and SVGIG (reference sequence). Trimming cost V 0 bases and J 2 bases, with 12 bases left between them. This CDR3 is CAWSVRRRVTDTQYF. The DNA for the CDR3 is TGTGCCTGGAGTGTTCGGCGGCGGGTCACAGATACGCAGTATTTT.

The chain joins TRBV11-1 to TRBJ1-1; D gene uncertain. The V gene lost 1 base and the J gene lost 4 bases, with 1 base spanning the gap. This CDR3 spans 11 amino acids. Per the germline V gene, CDR1 is SGHAT and CDR2 is FQDESV (reference sequence). The DNA for the CDR3 is TGTGCCAGCAGCTTAGGCACTGAAGCTTTCTTT. Protein: CASSLGTEAFF.

The chain couples TRBV28 to TRBJ2-1; D unresolved. This CDR3 comprises 12 residues. Deletions cut 5 bases from V and 4 bases from J, with 6 bases between. In germline, CDR1 is MDHEN, CDR2 SYDVKM. The CDR3 protein is CASSLDYNEQFF. The CDR3 DNA reads as TGTGCCAGCAGTCTTGATTACAATGAGCAGTTCTTC. Looking up the rest from reference TRBV28 and TRBJ2-1 gives the full variable domain: DVKVTQSSRYLVKRTGEKVFLECVQDMDHENMFWYRQDPGLGLRLIYFSYDVKMKEKGDIPEGYSVSREKKERFSLILESASTNQTSMYLCASSLDYNEQFFGPGTRLTVL.

The gene calls are TRBV4-2 and TRBJ2-1; 10 nucleotides align to TRBD1. The ends lost 1 base at V and 4 bases at J; junction bases unmatched: 4. The CDR3 spans 16 residues. Germline assignment: CDR1 LGHNA and CDR2 YNFKEQ. CDR3 sequence reads: CASSQGDRGLYNEQFF. As DNA, the CDR3 is TGTGCCAGCAGCCAAGGGGACAGGGGATTATACAATGAGCAGTTCTTC.

On this clone itself: At one boundary the junction diverges from the germline segment, which might be a read error. The V call is TRBV5-8, the J call TRBJ1-2; no firm D call. Germline lookup yields CDR1 SGHTS and CDR2 YDEGEE. The CDR3 is 12 residues long. CDR3 residues: CASSLVGGRTPF. The CDR3 nucleotides are TGTGCCAGCAGCTTGGTCGGTGGCAGGACGCCGTTC.

The V call is TRBV10-1, the J call TRBJ2-3; no firm D call. Trimming shortened V by 4 bases and J by 0 bases, and 2 bases separated the two germline ends. The CDR3 has 12 amino acids. Germline CDR1 and CDR2: WNHNN and SYGVQD (reference sequence). CDR3 bases: TGCGCCAGCAGTGCGAGCACAGATACGCAGTATTTT. The encoded protein is CASSASTDTQYF.

The chain recombines TRBV2 with TRBJ2-1; D unresolved. V was shortened by 3 bases and J by 5 bases, with 17 bases between the two germline ends. Germline CDR1 is SNHLY and CDR2 is FYNNEI. The CDR3 runs 16 residues. CDR3: CASSDDLGSIHNEQFF. The CDR3 DNA follows: TGTGCCAGCAGTGATGATCTGGGGTCTATCCACAATGAGCAGTTCTTC.

This chain links TRBV6-1 with TRBJ2-7, with D perhaps matching TRBD2 (5 bases). The V end was cut by 10 bases, the J end by 3 bases, with 16 bases between. CDR3 length equals 13 residues. The germline gives CDR1 MNHNS, CDR2 SASEGT. In DNA form, the CDR3 reads TGTGCCACCCAGAGGGCGAGCGGCTACGAGCAGTACGTC. It yields the protein CATQRASGYEQYV.

The V call is TRBV6-5, the J call TRBJ2-3; D is undetermined. The length of the CDR3 is 13 residues. Germline assignment: CDR1 MNHEY and CDR2 SVGAGI. Trimming shortened V by 8 bases and J by 0 bases, and 9 bases separated the two germline ends. Here the CDR3 DNA reads TGTGCCAGCGTTAGCCCTAGCACAGATACGCAGTATTTT. Translated: CASVSPSTDTQYF.

V is TRBV4-1 and J is TRBJ2-2; TRBD2 agrees at 10 bases. The CDR3 is 16 amino acids. CDR1 MGHRA and CDR2 YSYEKL come from the germline V gene. V was clipped by 2 bases and J by 6 bases; unmatched bases: 6. In DNA form, the CDR3 reads TGCGCCAGCAGCCAACTAGCGGGAGCCGGGGCCGGGGAGCTGTTTTTT. As protein: CASSQLAGAGAGELFF.

This chain joins TRBV2 and TRBJ1-2; D might be TRBD1 (5 bases). CDR3 length: 12 residues. The germline V gene has CDR1 SNHLY and CDR2 FYNNEI. The V end was cut by 5 bases, the J end by 3 bases, with 7 bases between. CDR3 in DNA: TGTGCCAGCAGTAGGGGAGACTATGGCTACACCTTC. Translating it yields CASSRGDYGYTF.

The V call is TRBV19, the J call TRBJ2-5, with D possibly TRBD2 on 7 matching bases. This CDR3 is built from 15 residues. Per the germline V gene, CDR1 is LNHDA and CDR2 is SQIVND (reference sequence). With 7 bases removed from V and 8 bases from J, the gap between germline ends came to 23 bases. As DNA, the CDR3 is TGTGCCAGTAATATCGCGACGGGGGGCGAGGAAACCCAGTACTTC. It yields the protein CASNIATGGEETQYF.